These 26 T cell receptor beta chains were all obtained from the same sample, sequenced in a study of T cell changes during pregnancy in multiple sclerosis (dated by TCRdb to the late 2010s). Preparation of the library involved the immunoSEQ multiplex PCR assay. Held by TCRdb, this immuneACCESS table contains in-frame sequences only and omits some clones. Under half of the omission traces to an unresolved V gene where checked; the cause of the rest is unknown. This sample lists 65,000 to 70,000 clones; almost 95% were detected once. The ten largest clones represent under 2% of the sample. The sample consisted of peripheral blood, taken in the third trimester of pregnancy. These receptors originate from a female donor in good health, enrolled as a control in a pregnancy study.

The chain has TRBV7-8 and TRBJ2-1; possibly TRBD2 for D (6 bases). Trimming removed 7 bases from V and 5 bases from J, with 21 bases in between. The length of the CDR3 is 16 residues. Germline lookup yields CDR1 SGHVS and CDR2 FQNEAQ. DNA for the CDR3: TGTGCCAGCAACCCCCTCGGGGGAATCCCCCACAATGAGCAGTTCTTC. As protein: CASNPLGGIPHNEQFF.

Here the CDR3 DNA reads TGTGCCAGCAGCTTAGCGCCTGGCAGGGAGCTGTTTTTT. Residues: CASSLAPGRELFF. This chain connects TRBV7-2 to TRBJ2-2; D gene uncertain. The CDR3 length is 13 residues. Germline loops: CDR1 SGHTA, CDR2 FQGNSA. Trimming stripped 0 bases from V and 9 bases from J, with 8 bases between.

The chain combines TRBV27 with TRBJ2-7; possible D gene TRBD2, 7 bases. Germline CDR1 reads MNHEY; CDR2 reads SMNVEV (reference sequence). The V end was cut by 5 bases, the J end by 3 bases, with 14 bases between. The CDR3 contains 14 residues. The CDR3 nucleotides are TGTGCCAGCAGTCAGGGGACTAAATACTACGAGCAGTACTTC. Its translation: CASSQGTKYYEQYF.

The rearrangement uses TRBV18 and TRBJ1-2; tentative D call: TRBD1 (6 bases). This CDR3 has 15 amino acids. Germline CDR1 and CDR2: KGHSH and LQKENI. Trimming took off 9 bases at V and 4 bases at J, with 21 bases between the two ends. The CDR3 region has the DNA TGTGCCAGTTCAGCGTCGGCACAGGGTGTCTATGGCTACACCTTC. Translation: CASSASAQGVYGYTF.

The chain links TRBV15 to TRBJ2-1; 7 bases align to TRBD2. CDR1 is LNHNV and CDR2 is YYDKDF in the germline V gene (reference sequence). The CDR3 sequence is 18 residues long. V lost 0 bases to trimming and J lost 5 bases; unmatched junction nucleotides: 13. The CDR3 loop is CATSRDYGGSGPHNEQFF. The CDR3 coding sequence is TGTGCCACCAGCAGAGATTACGGCGGGAGTGGCCCCCACAATGAGCAGTTCTTC.

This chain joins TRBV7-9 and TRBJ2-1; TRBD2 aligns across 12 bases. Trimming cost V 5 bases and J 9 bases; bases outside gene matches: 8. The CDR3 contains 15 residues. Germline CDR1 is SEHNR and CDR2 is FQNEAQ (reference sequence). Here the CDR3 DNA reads TGTGCCAGCAGCGAATCTAGCGGGGGGGCCGGTGAGCAGTTCTTC. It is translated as CASSESSGGAGEQFF. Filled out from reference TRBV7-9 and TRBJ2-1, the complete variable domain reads DTGVSQNPRHKITKRGQNVTFRCDPISEHNRLYWYRQTLGQGPEFLTYFQNEAQLEKSRLLSDRFSAERPKGSFSTLEIQRTEQGDSAMYLCASSESSGGAGEQFFGPGTRLTVL.

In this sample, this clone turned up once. DNA of the CDR3: TGTGCCAGCAGTGACAGGGGGCTCTACGAGCAGTACTTC. Its protein product is CASSDRGLYEQYF. The V call is TRBV25-1, the J call TRBJ2-7; 8 nucleotides match TRBD1. The germline gives CDR1 MGHDK, CDR2 SYGVNS. V trimming: 3 bases; J trimming: 3 bases; junction bases outside the gene matches: 1. The CDR3 sequence is 13 residues long.

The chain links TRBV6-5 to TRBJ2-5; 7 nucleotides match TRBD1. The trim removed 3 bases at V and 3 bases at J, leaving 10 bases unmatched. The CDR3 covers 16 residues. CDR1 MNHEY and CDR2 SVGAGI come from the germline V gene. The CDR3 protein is CASSYRFQGVKETQYF. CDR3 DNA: TGTGCCAGCAGTTATCGGTTTCAGGGGGTAAAAGAGACCCAGTACTTC.

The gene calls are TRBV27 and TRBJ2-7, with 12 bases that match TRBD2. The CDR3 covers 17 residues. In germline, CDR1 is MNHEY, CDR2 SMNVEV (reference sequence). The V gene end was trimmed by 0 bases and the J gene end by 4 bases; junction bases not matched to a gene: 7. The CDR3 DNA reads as TGTGCCAGCAGTTTATCGGTGAGGACTAGCGGGGTATACGAGCAGTACTTC. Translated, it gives CASSLSVRTSGVYEQYF.

The CDR3 DNA is TGTGCCAGCAGGCTGATGGCAGGGGGCTTGTCCTACAATGAGCAGTTCTTC. It yields the protein CASRLMAGGLSYNEQFF. The chain employs TRBV5-4 and TRBJ2-1, with TRBD1 matching 8 bases. With V trimmed by 5 bases and J by 1 base, 11 bases remained unmatched. The germline V gene has CDR1 SGHNT and CDR2 YYREEE (reference sequence). There are 17 residues in the CDR3.

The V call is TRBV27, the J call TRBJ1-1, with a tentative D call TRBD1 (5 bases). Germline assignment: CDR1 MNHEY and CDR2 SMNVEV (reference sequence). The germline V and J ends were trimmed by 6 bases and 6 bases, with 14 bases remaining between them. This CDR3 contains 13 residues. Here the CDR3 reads CASRATGVPEAFF. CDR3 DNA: TGTGCCAGCAGAGCTACGGGGGTCCCTGAAGCTTTCTTT.

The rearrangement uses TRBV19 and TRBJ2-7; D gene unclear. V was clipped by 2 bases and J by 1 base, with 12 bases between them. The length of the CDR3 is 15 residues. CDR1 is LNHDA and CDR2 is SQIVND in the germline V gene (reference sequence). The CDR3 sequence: CASSILLTGSYEQYF. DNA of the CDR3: TGTGCCAGTAGTATACTATTGACTGGGTCCTACGAGCAGTACTTC.

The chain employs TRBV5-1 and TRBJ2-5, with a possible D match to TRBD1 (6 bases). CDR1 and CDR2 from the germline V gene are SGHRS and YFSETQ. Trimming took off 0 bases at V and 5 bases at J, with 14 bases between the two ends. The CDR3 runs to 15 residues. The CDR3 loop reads CASSLGQERRETQYF. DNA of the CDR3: TGCGCCAGCAGCTTGGGACAGGAAAGGAGGGAGACCCAGTACTTC.

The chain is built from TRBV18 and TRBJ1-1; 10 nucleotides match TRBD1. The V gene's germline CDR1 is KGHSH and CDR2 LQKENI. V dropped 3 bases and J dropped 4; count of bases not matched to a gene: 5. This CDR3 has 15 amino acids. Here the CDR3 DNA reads TGTGCCAGCTCACCCCTGGGGACAGGGGCCACTGAAGCTTTCTTT. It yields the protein CASSPLGTGATEAFF.

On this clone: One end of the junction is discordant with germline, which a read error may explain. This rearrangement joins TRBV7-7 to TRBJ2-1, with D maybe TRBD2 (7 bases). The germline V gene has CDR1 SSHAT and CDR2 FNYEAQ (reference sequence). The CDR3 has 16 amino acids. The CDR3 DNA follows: TGTGCTAGCAGCGCAGAGGGGGGGCTCTCCTACAATGAGCAGTTCTTC. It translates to CASSAEGGLSYNEQFF.

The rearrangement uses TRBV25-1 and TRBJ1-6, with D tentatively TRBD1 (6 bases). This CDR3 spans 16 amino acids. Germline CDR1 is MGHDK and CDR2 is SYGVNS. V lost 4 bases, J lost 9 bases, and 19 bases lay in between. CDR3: CASSVSQGSFGSPLHF. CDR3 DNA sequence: TGTGCCAGCAGTGTCTCACAGGGTTCCTTCGGTTCACCCCTCCACTTT.

The CDR3 nucleotides are TGTGCCAGCTCACCACAATGGGAACTAGTTAAACTGACCGGGGAGCTGTTTTTT. Translated: CASSPQWELVKLTGELFF. This chain connects TRBV18 to TRBJ2-2; D is perhaps TRBD2 (5 bases). The CDR3 runs 18 residues. V was trimmed by 1 base and J by 5 bases, leaving 20 bases between them. Per the germline V gene, CDR1 is KGHSH and CDR2 is LQKENI.

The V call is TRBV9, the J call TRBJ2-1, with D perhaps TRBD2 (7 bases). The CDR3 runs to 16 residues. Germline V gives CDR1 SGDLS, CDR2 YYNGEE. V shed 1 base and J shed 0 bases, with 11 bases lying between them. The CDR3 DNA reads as TGTGCCAGCAGCGTAAGTGGGGGGGCCTCCTACAATGAGCAGTTCTTC. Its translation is CASSVSGGASYNEQFF. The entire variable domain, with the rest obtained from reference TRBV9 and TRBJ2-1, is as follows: DSGVTQTPKHLITATGQRVTLRCSPRSGDLSVYWYQQSLDQGLQFLIQYYNGEERAKGNILERFSAQQFPDLHSELNLSSLELGDSALYFCASSVSGGASYNEQFFGPGTRLTVL.

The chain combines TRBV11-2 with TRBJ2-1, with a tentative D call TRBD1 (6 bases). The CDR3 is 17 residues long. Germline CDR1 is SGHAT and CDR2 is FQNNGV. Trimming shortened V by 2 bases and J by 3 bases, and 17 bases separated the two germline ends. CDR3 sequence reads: CASSLSPGLGGYNEQFF. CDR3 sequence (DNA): TGTGCCAGCAGCTTATCCCCAGGGTTAGGGGGCTACAATGAGCAGTTCTTC.

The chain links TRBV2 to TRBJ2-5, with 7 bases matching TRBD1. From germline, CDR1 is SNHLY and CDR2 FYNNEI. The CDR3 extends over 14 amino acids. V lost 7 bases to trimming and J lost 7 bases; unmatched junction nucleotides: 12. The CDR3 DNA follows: TGTGCCAGCATGGGGACAGCCACGACTCGGACCCAGTACTTC. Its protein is CASMGTATTRTQYF.

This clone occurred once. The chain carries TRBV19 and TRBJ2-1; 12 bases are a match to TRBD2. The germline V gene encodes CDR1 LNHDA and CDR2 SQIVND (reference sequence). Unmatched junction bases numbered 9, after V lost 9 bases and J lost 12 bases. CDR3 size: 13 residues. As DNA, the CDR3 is TGTGCCAGCGGACTAGCGGGAACATTCATGCAGTTCTTC. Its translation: CASGLAGTFMQFF.

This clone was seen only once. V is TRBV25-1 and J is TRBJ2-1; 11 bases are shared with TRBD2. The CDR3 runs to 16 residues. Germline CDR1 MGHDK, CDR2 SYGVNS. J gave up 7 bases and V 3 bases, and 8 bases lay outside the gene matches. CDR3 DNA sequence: TGTGCCAGCAGTGACAAACTAGCGGGAGAGAGGAATGAGCAGTTCTTC. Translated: CASSDKLAGERNEQFF.

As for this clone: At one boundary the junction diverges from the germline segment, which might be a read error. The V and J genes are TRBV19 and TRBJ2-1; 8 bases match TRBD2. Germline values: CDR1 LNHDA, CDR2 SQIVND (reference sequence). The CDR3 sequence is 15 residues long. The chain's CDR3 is CASSPGTRGMNGQFF. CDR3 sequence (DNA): TGTGCCAGTAGTCCCGGGACTAGGGGGATGAATGGGCAGTTCTTC.

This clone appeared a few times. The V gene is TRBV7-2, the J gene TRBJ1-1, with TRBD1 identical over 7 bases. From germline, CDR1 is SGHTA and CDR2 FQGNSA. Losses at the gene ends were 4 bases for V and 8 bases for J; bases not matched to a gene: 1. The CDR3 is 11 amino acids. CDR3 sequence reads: CASSSDREAFF. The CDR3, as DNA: TGTGCCAGCAGCTCGGACAGGGAAGCTTTCTTT. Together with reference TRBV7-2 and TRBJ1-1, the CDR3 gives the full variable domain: GAGVSQSPSNKVTEKGKDVELRCDPISGHTALYWYRQSLGQGLEFLIYFQGNSAPDKSGLPSDRFSAERTGGSVSTLTIQRTQQEDSAVYLCASSSDREAFFGQGTRLTVV.

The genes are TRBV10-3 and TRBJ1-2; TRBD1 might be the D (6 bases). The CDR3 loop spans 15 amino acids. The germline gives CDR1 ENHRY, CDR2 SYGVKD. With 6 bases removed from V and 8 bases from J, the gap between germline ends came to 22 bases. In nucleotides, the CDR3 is TGTGCCATCAGGGCGACTATAGTTACAGGGAACGGCTACACCTTC. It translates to CAIRATIVTGNGYTF.

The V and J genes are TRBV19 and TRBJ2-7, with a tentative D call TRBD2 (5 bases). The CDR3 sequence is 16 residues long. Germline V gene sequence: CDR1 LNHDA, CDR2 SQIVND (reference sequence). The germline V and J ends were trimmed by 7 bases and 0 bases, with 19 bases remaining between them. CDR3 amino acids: CASTPTPDFRSYEQYF. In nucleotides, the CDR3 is TGTGCCAGTACCCCCACCCCGGACTTTCGCTCCTACGAGCAGTACTTC.